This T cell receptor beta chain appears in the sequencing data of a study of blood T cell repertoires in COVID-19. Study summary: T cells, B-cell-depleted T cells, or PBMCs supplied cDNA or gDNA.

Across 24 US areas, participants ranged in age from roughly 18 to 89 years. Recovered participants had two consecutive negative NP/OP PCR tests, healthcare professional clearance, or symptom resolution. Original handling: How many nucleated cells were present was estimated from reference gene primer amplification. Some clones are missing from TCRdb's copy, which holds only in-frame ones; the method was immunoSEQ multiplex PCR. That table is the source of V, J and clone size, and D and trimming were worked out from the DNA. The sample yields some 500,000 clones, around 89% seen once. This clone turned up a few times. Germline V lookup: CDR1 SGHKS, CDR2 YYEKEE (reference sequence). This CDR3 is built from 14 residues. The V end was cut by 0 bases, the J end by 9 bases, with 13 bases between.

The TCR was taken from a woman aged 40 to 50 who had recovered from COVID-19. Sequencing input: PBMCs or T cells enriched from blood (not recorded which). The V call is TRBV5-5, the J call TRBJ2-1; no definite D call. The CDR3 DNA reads TGTGCCAGCAGCTTGGTCCCCCCTAGTCTTGAGCAGTTCTTC. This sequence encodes CASSLVPPSLEQFF.